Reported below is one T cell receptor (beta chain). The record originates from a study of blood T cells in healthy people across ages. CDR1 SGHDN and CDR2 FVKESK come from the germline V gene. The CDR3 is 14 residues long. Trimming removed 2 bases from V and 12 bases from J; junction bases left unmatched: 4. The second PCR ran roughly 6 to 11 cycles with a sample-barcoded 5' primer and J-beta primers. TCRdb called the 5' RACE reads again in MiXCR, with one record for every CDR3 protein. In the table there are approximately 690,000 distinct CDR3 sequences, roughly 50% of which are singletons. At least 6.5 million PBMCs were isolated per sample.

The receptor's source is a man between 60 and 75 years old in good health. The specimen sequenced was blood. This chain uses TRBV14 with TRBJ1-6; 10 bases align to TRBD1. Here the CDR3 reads CASSQNRDRGPLHF. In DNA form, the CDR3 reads TGTGCCAGCAGCCAAAACCGGGACAGGGGACCCCTCCACTTT.